This T cell receptor beta chain came from a study of OX40 agonist ivuxolimab in advanced cancers. Study summary: Patients in the trial were receiving intravenous ivuxolimab every 2 weeks, at doses of 0.01 to 10 mg/kg.

Repertoires were generated with immunoSEQ multiplex PCR, while TCRdb's copy carries only in-frame clones and drops some. The repertoire holds about 83,000 clones, with about 90% as singletons. Points on this clone: The antigen remains undetermined.

The CDR3 length is 15 residues. V gave up 4 bases and J gave up 7 bases, with 20 bases separating them. Germline V gene data show CDR1 as GTSNPN and CDR2 as SVGIG (reference sequence). Exclusion applied to patients with autoimmune disease history or systemic immunosuppression. Study-level findings and limits: Clonal expansion was among the lowest in partial responders at 0.1-3.0 mg/kg, especially CD8+.

The specimen comprised CD4+ or CD8+ T cells sorted from blood, sampled in a trial of the OX40 agonist ivuxolimab. This TCR was sampled from an adult with an advanced solid tumor such as melanoma, head and neck, liver or kidney cancer. This chain connects TRBV30 to TRBJ1-3; D is ambiguous. The CDR3 region is CAWMLWGSPKNTIYF. The CDR3 DNA sequence: TGTGCCTGGATGCTTTGGGGTTCCCCTAAGAACACCATATATTTT.